The 21 T cell receptor beta chains below come from one sample, sequenced in a study of cytomegalovirus exposure and HLA in healthy donors. The PCR made use of 60 Vbeta and 13 Jbeta primers. TCRdb's table, derived via immunoSEQ multiplex PCR, lists solely in-frame clones and lacks some. The top ten hold approximately 8% of the sample, which has 150,000 or so clones, around 75% seen once. What was sequenced was PBMCs. The receptors derive from a man aged 25-40 years in good health and CMV-seropositive.

This rearrangement joins TRBV2 to TRBJ1-4; tentatively, D is TRBD1 (6 bases). There are 13 residues in the CDR3. CDR1 is SNHLY, CDR2 FYNNEI, per germline. With 6 bases removed from V and 7 bases from J, the gap between germline ends came to 12 bases. CDR3 loop: CASSLRTAEKLFF. The DNA for the CDR3 is TGTGCCAGCAGCCTTAGGACAGCTGAAAAACTGTTTTTT.

This clone has only a few counts. The rearrangement uses TRBV4-1 and TRBJ2-2, with a tentative D call TRBD1 (5 bases). With 3 bases removed from V and 1 base from J, the gap between germline ends came to 18 bases. CDR3 length equals 18 residues. Germline V lookup: CDR1 MGHRA, CDR2 YSYEKL. The CDR3 DNA follows: TGCGCCAGCAGCCATGGGTCGTGGTGGGGCGAGAACACCGGGGAGCTGTTTTTT. Translated: CASSHGSWWGENTGELFF.

The rearrangement uses TRBV19 and TRBJ1-5; 7 nucleotides agree with TRBD1. This CDR3 is built from 13 residues. Trimming took 11 bases from V and 1 from J; bases not matched to a gene: 5. Germline V CDR1 and CDR2: LNHDA, SQIVND (reference sequence). CDR3 sequence reads: CAGGQRSNQPQHF. The CDR3 bases are TGTGCCGGGGGACAGCGGAGCAATCAGCCCCAGCATTTT.

The V and J genes are TRBV6-5 and TRBJ2-5, with 9 bases matching TRBD2. The germline V gene encodes CDR1 MNHEY and CDR2 SVGAGI. Trimming at V came to 2 bases and at J to 1 base, leaving 2 bases not matched to a gene. The CDR3 totals 15 residues. CDR3 amino acids: CASSYGLAFQETQYF. The CDR3 DNA sequence: TGTGCCAGCAGTTACGGACTAGCGTTCCAAGAGACCCAGTACTTC.

V gene TRBV4-1 combines with J gene TRBJ1-1; 11 nucleotides align to TRBD1. V shed 0 bases and J 8 bases; nucleotides not matched to a gene: 5. The germline CDR1 and CDR2 sequences are MGHRA and YSYEKL. This CDR3 region has 15 residues. CDR3 residues: CASSQEGQGADEAFF. The CDR3 nucleotides are TGCGCCAGCAGCCAAGAAGGACAGGGGGCGGACGAAGCTTTCTTT.

The chain employs TRBV7-9 and TRBJ2-1; 7 nucleotides align to TRBD1. V dropped 11 bases and J dropped 5; count of bases not matched to a gene: 12. CDR1 SEHNR and CDR2 FQNEAQ come from the germline V gene (reference sequence). This CDR3 has 14 residues. The CDR3 sequence: CAGREQGLNNEQFF. CDR3 nucleotide sequence: TGTGCCGGTAGAGAACAGGGGTTGAACAATGAGCAGTTCTTC.

This clone occurred once. The chain links TRBV15 to TRBJ2-1, with 7 nucleotides matching TRBD1. V lost 6 bases and J lost 5; bases outside the gene matches: 7. Germline V gene data show CDR1 as LNHNV and CDR2 as YYDKDF (reference sequence). The CDR3 has 14 amino acids. CDR3 loop: CATSHQGQHNEQFF. The CDR3 nucleotides are TGTGCCACCAGTCATCAGGGACAGCACAATGAGCAGTTCTTC. Full variable domain (missing parts from reference TRBV15 and TRBJ2-1): DAMVIQNPRYQVTQFGKPVTLSCSQTLNHNVMYWYQQKSSQAPKLLFHYYDKDFNNEADTPDNFQSRRPNTSFCFLDIRSPGLGDTAMYLCATSHQGQHNEQFFGPGTRLTVL.

The V gene is TRBV4-3, the J gene TRBJ1-6, with 9 nucleotides matching TRBD1. Per the germline V gene, CDR1 is LGHNA and CDR2 is YSLEER. The CDR3 extends over 17 amino acids. V lost 4 bases to trimming and J lost 7 bases; unmatched junction nucleotides: 11. The CDR3 region has the DNA TGCGCCAGCAGCCGAGGTGGACCGGGGACAGGGAATTCACCCCTCCACTTT. Translating it yields CASSRGGPGTGNSPLHF.

This clone showed up just once. The chain couples TRBV7-3 to TRBJ2-1; the D is unclear. Germline assignment: CDR1 SGHTA and CDR2 FQGTGA. V lost 5 bases, J lost 10 bases, and 12 bases lay in between. The CDR3 contains 12 residues. As DNA, the CDR3 is TGTGCCAGCAGCGGAAAAATAGCAGAGCAGTTCTTC. This translates into CASSGKIAEQFF.

This clone has a single count. The rearrangement uses TRBV12-5 and TRBJ2-7; D not certain. Trimming took 7 bases from V and 2 from J, leaving 6 bases between them. The CDR3 length is 11 residues. Looked up from germline, CDR1 is LGHNT and CDR2 is FRNRAP. Here the CDR3 reads CASVIAYEQYF. In DNA form, the CDR3 reads TGTGCTAGTGTAATTGCCTACGAGCAGTACTTC.

The chain recombines TRBV2 with TRBJ1-2; 12 bases fit TRBD1. The germline CDR1 and CDR2 sequences are SNHLY and FYNNEI. The CDR3 contains 14 residues. Unmatched junction bases numbered 4, after V lost 9 bases and J lost 2 bases. CDR3 protein: CARGGQGANYGYTF. The DNA for the CDR3 is TGTGCCAGAGGGGGACAGGGGGCCAACTATGGCTACACCTTC.

This clone has just a few counts. J is TRBJ2-5 and V is TRBV30, with D perhaps TRBD2 (5 bases). The CDR3 has 15 amino acids. The V end was cut by 4 bases, the J end by 4 bases, with 19 bases between. In germline, CDR1 is GTSNPN, CDR2 SVGIG (reference sequence). CDR3 nucleotide sequence: TGTGCCTGGACGGGTGTCGGGATTGTTTTAGAGACCCAGTACTTC. Translated, it gives CAWTGVGIVLETQYF.

This clone was seen once. The chain links TRBV18 to TRBJ2-7; D is unresolved. The germline gives CDR1 KGHSH, CDR2 LQKENI. V was pared by 0 bases and J by 2 bases, with 8 bases between. This CDR3 has 14 residues. Here the CDR3 DNA reads TGTGCCAGCTCACCACCGGCCAGTACCTACGAGCAGTACTTC. It is translated as CASSPPASTYEQYF.

This chain links TRBV7-6 with TRBJ2-5, with TRBD2 as a possible D gene (6 bases). The V end lost 5 bases, the J end lost 4 bases, and 17 bases lay between the germline ends. Germline V gene data show CDR1 as SGHVS and CDR2 as FNYEAQ. The CDR3 runs 15 residues. This CDR3 reads CASSRRDTRAETQYF. In nucleotides, the CDR3 is TGTGCCAGCAGCCGGCGGGATACCAGGGCAGAGACCCAGTACTTC. The full variable domain, completed using reference TRBV7-6 and TRBJ2-5, is GAGVSQSPRYKVTKRGQDVALRCDPISGHVSLYWYRQALGQGPEFLTYFNYEAQQDKSGLPNDRFSAERPEGSISTLTIQRTEQRDSAMYRCASSRRDTRAETQYFGPGTRLLVL.

The chain is built from TRBV6-4 and TRBJ1-3; no firm D call. Deletions cut 0 bases from V and 0 bases from J, with 9 bases between. Germline lookup yields CDR1 MRHNA and CDR2 SNTAGT. The CDR3 covers 16 residues. DNA for the CDR3: TGTGCCAGCAGTGACTCGAGCGCCAGCTCTGGAAACACCATATATTTT. Translated, it gives CASSDSSASSGNTIYF.

This chain uses TRBV5-1 with TRBJ2-7; 7 positions agree with TRBD2. CDR1 SGHRS and CDR2 YFSETQ come from the germline V gene. Trimming at V came to 4 bases and at J to 2 bases, leaving 9 bases not matched to a gene. The CDR3 has 15 amino acids. This CDR3 is CASSATSEITYEQYF. CDR3 in DNA: TGCGCCAGCAGCGCAACTAGCGAGATTACCTACGAGCAGTACTTC.

Only a few counts were recorded for this clone. This sequence joins TRBV7-2 and TRBJ1-1; D is unresolved. The CDR3 has 14 residues. Trimming left V 10 bases short and J 3 bases short, with 18 bases between. Germline V gene data show CDR1 as SGHTA and CDR2 as FQGNSA. The CDR3 DNA reads as TGTGCCAACACCGCGACCTTGCGGGACACTGAAGCTTTCTTT. This translates into CANTATLRDTEAFF.

CDR3 residues: CASSSSQVLPYEQYF. The DNA of the CDR3 is TGTGCCAGCAGCTCCTCACAGGTATTGCCCTACGAGCAGTACTTC. This rearrangement joins TRBV11-2 to TRBJ2-7; D might be TRBD1 (5 bases). The V end lost 4 bases, the J end lost 2 bases, and 15 bases lay between the germline ends. The germline CDR1 and CDR2 sequences are SGHAT and FQNNGV. The CDR3 totals 15 residues. The full variable domain, rest sourced from reference TRBV11-2 and TRBJ2-7, is EAGVAQSPRYKIIEKRQSVAFWCNPISGHATLYWYQQILGQGPKLLIQFQNNGVVDDSQLPKDRFSAERLKGVDSTLKIQPAKLEDSAVYLCASSSSQVLPYEQYFGPGTRLTVT.

The rearrangement links TRBV27 to TRBJ2-7; 13 bases map to TRBD2. Germline values: CDR1 MNHEY, CDR2 SMNVEV (reference sequence). The V gene end was trimmed by 5 bases and the J gene end by 2 bases; junction bases not matched to a gene: 9. CDR3 size: 17 residues. The CDR3 region is CASSQGLAGRRAYEQYF. CDR3 DNA: TGTGCCAGCAGTCAGGGACTAGCGGGGCGACGAGCCTACGAGCAGTACTTC.

This clone was observed a single time. This chain joins TRBV7-3 and TRBJ2-1; 8 positions agree with TRBD2. CDR1 SGHTA and CDR2 FQGTGA come from the germline V gene. The CDR3 totals 15 residues. V lost 5 bases and J lost 5; bases outside the gene matches: 8. As DNA, the CDR3 is TGTGCCAGCAGCACCTTAGCGGGGTGGGACAATGAGCAGTTCTTC. Protein product: CASSTLAGWDNEQFF.

For this clone: The sample holds other DNA sequences that translate to the same CDR3. The V gene is TRBV7-9, the J gene TRBJ1-1; D not certain. The CDR3 runs to 13 residues. In germline, CDR1 is SEHNR, CDR2 FQNEAQ (reference sequence). Trimming cost V 3 bases and J 4 bases, with 9 bases left between them. Written as DNA, the CDR3 is TGTGCCAGCAGCTTGGAGGGCGGCACTGAAGCTTTCTTT. It is translated as CASSLEGGTEAFF.